The rows below give T cell receptor beta chains drawn from one sample of a study of T cell changes during pregnancy in multiple sclerosis. Measured with immunoSEQ multiplex PCR; TCRdb has only the in-frame clones, and not every one. The table includes some 37,000 clones, 92% detected once. Here the sequenced sample was CD4+ T cells from peripheral blood mononuclear cells, taken before pregnancy. The receptors were sampled from a female donor with multiple sclerosis, enrolled in a pregnancy study. Both conserved end residues are part of each CDR3. A D gene is named only where the DNA matches it firmly. Where a row states a size, it is once, few, many or the class of an expanded clone; other rows omit it.

TRBJ2-5	TRBD1	TRBV2	.	TGTGCCAGCAGTGAAGATGGACAGGGGGCGATGAAGACCCAGTACTTC	CASSEDGQGAMKTQYF
TRBJ2-2	.	TRBV19	.	TGTGCCACCAACAGGCCCTTGGGCCACACCGGGGAGCTGTTTTTT	CATNRPLGHTGELFF
TRBJ1-1	.	TRBV19	.	TGTGCCAGTAGTACCACCCCGACTGGGAACACTGAAGCTTTCTTT	CASSTTPTGNTEAFF
TRBJ2-5	TRBD1	TRBV5-1	.	TGCGCCAGCAGCTTGGCTAGCACAGGGGTTGAGACCCAGTACTTC	CASSLASTGVETQYF
TRBJ2-5	TRBD2	TRBV14	.	TGTGCCAGCAGTGAAAAACCCCGGACTAGTTACGAGACCCAGTACTTC	CASSEKPRTSYETQYF
TRBJ2-7	.	TRBV5-1	.	TGCGCCAGCAGCTTGGGGGGACATAGATCGACCTACGAGCAGTACTTC	CASSLGGHRSTYEQYF
TRBJ1-2	.	TRBV4-3	.	TGCGCCAGCAGCCAAGAGGCCCGGGATTTTTATGGCTACACCTTC	CASSQEARDFYGYTF
TRBJ2-4	TRBD1	TRBV5-1	.	TGCGCCAGCAGCTTTACAGGGGGCGCGGAAACCAAAAACATTCAGTACTTC	CASSFTGGAETKNIQYF
TRBJ2-7	.	TRBV7-3	.	TGTGCCAGCAGCTTGGGGCACTCAAGTAGGTACGAGCAGTACTTC	CASSLGHSSRYEQYF
TRBJ2-3	.	TRBV7-6	.	TGTGCCAGCAGCTTAGCGGGACTTAGTACAGATACGCAGTATTTT	CASSLAGLSTDTQYF
TRBJ1-5	TRBD1	TRBV5-1	.	TGCGCCAGCAGCTTGGGAGGGGGCGGTCAGCCCCAGCATTTT	CASSLGGGGQPQHF
TRBJ2-5	.	TRBV5-4	once	TGTGCCAGCAGCTTCACTGGCCGGAGCAGGGCGAGGGAGACCCAGTACTTC	CASSFTGRSRARETQYF
TRBJ2-7	.	TRBV5-1	.	TGCGCCAGCAGCTCATCCCACGAGCAGTACTTC	CASSSSHEQYF